The clone carrying this T cell receptor beta chain appeared many times. Its antigen is not known. The data are from a study of T cells after yellow fever vaccination. Study at large: It was SMART-Seq v4 Ultra Low Input that prepared the fractions with low cell numbers.

It was through 5'RACE template switching that TCR cDNA was made, with a universal primer site and UMIs added. TCRdb reprocessed the 5' RACE reads via MiXCR and lists one record per CDR3 protein. The sample lists about 300,000 distinct CDR3 sequences, about 6.9% occurring once. The V end was cut by 0 bases, the J end by 5 bases, with 4 bases between. CDR1 is SGDLS, CDR2 YYNGEE, per germline. CDR3 length: 12 amino acids. Study outcomes and limitations: Most primary-vaccination clones recurred post-booster (approximately 95% CD4, over 70% CD8).

This chain links TRBV9 with TRBJ2-3; D unresolved. The sample was PBMCs, taken around 45 days after the first yellow fever vaccination. This clonotype originated in a man younger than 35 who received the YFV17D yellow fever vaccine. The CDR3 DNA is TGTGCCAGCAGCGTAGAGGGAGATACGCAGTATTTT. This translates into CASSVEGDTQYF.